This TCR beta chain was recovered during a study of CXCR3-negative and CXCR3-positive naive CD8 T cells. For this clonotype: As yet, its antigen is unknown.

Broader study findings: TRB CDR3s were more hydrophobic in CXCR3-positive than in CXCR3-negative naive cells.

Researchers prepared the TRB cDNA libraries using 5' RACE with UMI labels. Using the 5' RACE reads, TCRdb records one entry per CDR3 protein without DNA. This sample's table has 4,500 to 5,000 distinct CDR3 sequences. CDR1 MDHEN and CDR2 SYDVKM come from the germline V gene. The CDR3 extends over 14 amino acids. Material for sequencing was naive CXCR3+ CD8+ T cells from blood. Subset in this sample: CD45RO-CCR7+CD27+CD95- naive CD8+ T cells expressing CXCR3 (TNR3+). This rearrangement joins TRBV28 to TRBJ2-1; the TRBD1 assignment by TCRdb is unverifiable without DNA. This TCR came from a human donor in good health. Some clones in this sample may be carry-over from other donors' samples. The CDR3 loop reads CASSLQVGGNEQFF.